Presented here are 18 T cell receptor beta chains from one specimen sequenced in a study of blood T cell repertoires in COVID-19. Profiling relied on immunoSEQ multiplex PCR, and the TCRdb table lists in-frame clones only, not all of them. The sample has some 150,000 clones, around 86% seen once; the top ten hold around 4.5%. The specimen was PBMCs or T cells enriched from blood (not recorded which). The source of these receptors is a middle-aged man who had recovered from COVID-19.

This chain joins TRBV18 and TRBJ1-6, with D tentatively TRBD1 (5 bases). Germline V gene data show CDR1 as KGHSH and CDR2 as LQKENI. V lost 11 bases and J 7 bases, leaving 15 bases between the germline ends. This CDR3 comprises 13 residues. The CDR3 loop reads CACFSDRNSPLHF. Here the CDR3 DNA reads TGTGCCTGCTTTTCTGACAGAAATTCACCCCTCCACTTT.

This chain uses TRBV18 with TRBJ1-5, with 10 bases fitting TRBD1. Germline assignment: CDR1 KGHSH and CDR2 LQKENI. Germline trimming cut 6 bases from V and 11 bases from J; bases unmatched to any gene: 10. CDR3 length equals 14 residues. The DNA of the CDR3 is TGTGCCAGCTCCGATTCGACAGGGGGCGCGTCCCAGCATTTT. Its translation is CASSDSTGGASQHF. The variable domain in full, completed from reference TRBV18 and TRBJ1-5, reads NAGVMQNPRHLVRRRGQEARLRCSPMKGHSHVYWYRQLPEEGLKFMVYLQKENIIDESGMPKERFSAEFPKEGPSILRIQQVVRGDSAAYFCASSDSTGGASQHFGDGTRLSIL.

The J gene is TRBJ2-7, the V gene TRBV10-3; TRBD2 matches 7 bases. V trimming: 4 bases; J trimming: 6 bases; junction bases outside the gene matches: 9. The CDR3 runs 14 residues. CDR1 ENHRY and CDR2 SYGVKD come from the germline V gene. CDR3 amino acids: CAISVSLGGSEQYF. Here the CDR3 DNA reads TGTGCCATCAGTGTCTCCCTCGGGGGGAGCGAGCAGTACTTC.

V and J are TRBV15 and TRBJ1-6; a possible D gene is TRBD1 (5 bases). The CDR3 is 15 residues long. CDR1 and CDR2 (germline): LNHNV, YYDKDF (reference sequence). Trimming cost V 3 bases and J 7 bases, with 13 bases left between them. The CDR3 DNA follows: TGTGCCACCAGCAGGGGGGGTGAGGCGAATTCACCCCTCCACTTT. It translates to CATSRGGEANSPLHF.

The chain joins TRBV4-1 to TRBJ2-2; TRBD1 agrees at 12 bases. The CDR3 length is 16 residues. Per germline, CDR1 MGHRA and CDR2 YSYEKL. V trimming: 2 bases; J trimming: 6 bases; junction bases outside the gene matches: 4. The CDR3 nucleotides read TGCGCCAGCAGCCAATGGGGACAGGGGGCTGCCGGGGAGCTGTTTTTT. Amino acids: CASSQWGQGAAGELFF.

The chain is built from TRBV18 and TRBJ2-5; 8 bases line up with TRBD1. In germline, CDR1 is KGHSH, CDR2 LQKENI. The V gene end was trimmed by 0 bases and the J gene end by 5 bases; junction bases not matched to a gene: 5. The CDR3 extends over 15 amino acids. For the CDR3, the DNA is TGTGCCAGCTCACCACCGTCAGGGGGCATGGAGACCCAGTACTTC. As protein: CASSPPSGGMETQYF.

V usage is TRBV19 and J usage is TRBJ1-6; no firm D call. The CDR3 spans 14 residues. Germline V gene lookup returns CDR1 LNHDA and CDR2 SQIVND (reference sequence). Trimming cost V 3 bases and J 9 bases, with 12 bases left between them. The CDR3 spells CASSMVKAASPLHF. The CDR3 DNA follows: TGTGCCAGTAGTATGGTCAAGGCGGCTTCACCCCTCCACTTT.

This clone showed up just once. The V and J genes are TRBV5-1 and TRBJ1-2, with D perhaps TRBD1 (6 bases). Per germline, CDR1 SGHRS and CDR2 YFSETQ. The CDR3 is 13 amino acids. Trimming shortened V by 4 bases and J by 0 bases, and 7 bases separated the two germline ends. The CDR3 nucleotides read TGCGCCAGCAGCGAGGGGGCTAACTATGGCTACACCTTC. Amino acids: CASSEGANYGYTF.

J is TRBJ2-2 and V is TRBV6-2 or TRBV6-3; 12 positions agree with TRBD2. Looked up from germline, CDR1 is MNHEY and CDR2 is SVGEGT. The length of the CDR3 is 15 residues. The J segment lost 5 bases and the V segment lost 5 bases, leaving 3 bases of the junction unmatched. The CDR3 sequence is CASSLAGGRTGELFF. In DNA, the CDR3 is TGTGCCAGCAGTCTAGCGGGAGGGAGGACCGGGGAGCTGTTTTTT.

The rearrangement uses TRBV6-6 and TRBJ1-4; D is unclear. This CDR3 has 15 amino acids. Per germline, CDR1 MNHNY and CDR2 SVGAGI (reference sequence). With 9 bases removed from V and 6 bases from J, the gap between germline ends came to 20 bases. The CDR3 nucleotides read TGTGCCAGTTATTCGTGGGGAGCCCGCCATGAAAAACTGTTTTTT. This sequence encodes CASYSWGARHEKLFF.

This clone was observed a few times. V usage is TRBV6-5 and J usage is TRBJ2-2, with 8 bases identical to TRBD1. Trimming at V came to 7 bases and at J to 3 bases, leaving 4 bases not matched to a gene. Per germline, CDR1 MNHEY and CDR2 SVGAGI. The CDR3 extends over 14 amino acids. The CDR3 is CASTRTGHTGELFF. The CDR3 nucleotides read TGTGCCAGCACTCGGACAGGGCACACCGGGGAGCTGTTTTTT.

The table lists this clone with a count of one. This chain uses TRBV7-2 with TRBJ2-3; 7 bases agree with TRBD2. CDR3 length equals 14 residues. CDR1 SGHTA and CDR2 FQGNSA come from the germline V gene. V lost 5 bases, J lost 1 base, and 3 bases stayed unmatched. CDR3 nucleotides: TGTGCCAGCAGCGGGACTACTCGCACAGATACGCAGTATTTT. Protein sequence: CASSGTTRTDTQYF. Full variable domain (outside the CDR3, taken from reference TRBV7-2 and TRBJ2-3): GAGVSQSPSNKVTEKGKDVELRCDPISGHTALYWYRQSLGQGLEFLIYFQGNSAPDKSGLPSDRFSAERTGGSVSTLTIQRTQQEDSAVYLCASSGTTRTDTQYFGPGTRLTVL.

The chain recombines TRBV5-1 with TRBJ2-2, with 9 bases lining up with TRBD2. The CDR3 length is 17 residues. Germline V gene data show CDR1 as SGHRS and CDR2 as YFSETQ. V lost 6 bases, J lost 6 bases, and 15 bases stayed unmatched. The CDR3 nucleotides read TGCGCCAGCACCAATCCACCTAGCGGGGTAGGAGCCGGGGAGCTGTTTTTT. Translation gives CASTNPPSGVGAGELFF. Filled out from reference TRBV5-1 and TRBJ2-2, the complete variable domain reads KAGVTQTPRYLIKTRGQQVTLSCSPISGHRSVSWYQQTPGQGLQFLFEYFSETQRNKGNFPGRFSGRQFSNSRSEMNVSTLELGDSALYLCASTNPPSGVGAGELFFGEGSRLTVL.

The gene calls are TRBV6-1 and TRBJ1-5; D possibly corresponds to TRBD1 (6 bases). The length of the CDR3 is 16 residues. V lost 3 bases and J lost 2, with 14 bases in between. Looked up from germline, CDR1 is MNHNS and CDR2 is SASEGT. This CDR3 is CASSDAVNRGNQPQHF. For the CDR3, the DNA is TGTGCCAGCAGTGACGCCGTGAACAGGGGCAATCAGCCCCAGCATTTT.

This clone was seen only once. The chain employs TRBV15 and TRBJ2-5; D gene ambiguous. Germline V gives CDR1 LNHNV, CDR2 YYDKDF (reference sequence). V lost 0 bases and J 1 base, leaving 3 bases between the germline ends. CDR3 size: 13 residues. The CDR3 here is CATSRDRQETQYF. The CDR3 bases are TGTGCCACCAGCAGAGATCGCCAAGAGACCCAGTACTTC.

This sequence joins TRBV15 and TRBJ2-5, with D hard to call. The CDR3 totals 12 residues. Germline V CDR1 and CDR2: LNHNV, YYDKDF (reference sequence). Trimming removed 3 bases at V and 5 bases at J, with 7 bases between. The CDR3 DNA reads as TGTGCCACCAGCAGTAGTCGGGAGACCCAGTACTTC. This translates into CATSSSRETQYF.

This chain uses TRBV19 with TRBJ1-5; TRBD1 matches at 7 bases. CDR1 is LNHDA, CDR2 SQIVND, per germline (reference sequence). The CDR3 totals 16 residues. Trimming at V came to 4 bases and at J to 4 bases, leaving 10 bases not matched to a gene. In DNA form, the CDR3 reads TGTGCCAGTAGTACAACTACGGGACAGTTGAATCAGCCCCAGCATTTT. Translated, it gives CASSTTTGQLNQPQHF.

This clone was found a few times. The gene calls are TRBV7-3 and TRBJ2-2, with TRBD1 as a possible D gene (6 bases). This CDR3 has 16 amino acids. Looked up from germline, CDR1 is SGHTA and CDR2 is FQGTGA. Trimming removed 5 bases from V and 2 bases from J, with 15 bases in between. This chain's CDR3 is CASSPGQIRNTGELFF. The CDR3 DNA sequence: TGTGCCAGCAGCCCCGGACAGATTCGAAACACCGGGGAGCTGTTTTTT.